Listed below are T cell receptor beta chains from one sample, sequenced in a study of CD8 T cells in ankylosing spondylitis. TCRdb called the 5' RACE reads again in MiXCR, with one record for every CDR3 protein. The table has some 200,000 distinct CDR3 sequences, about 13% seen once. Sample: blood, either unsorted or a sorted T cell fraction (not recorded which). The receptor source for this set is a male donor with ankylosing spondylitis or in good health (not recorded which). The CDR3 runs from the conserved cysteine through the conserved F or W. D genes are given only for firm matches. Clone size is stated in some rows and not others, as once, few, many or a class when expanded.

v_gene	j_gene	d_gene	abundance	CDR3aa	CDR3nt
TRBV11-2	TRBJ2-3	TRBD1	few	CASSLDSPGQGAEDTQYF	TGTGCCAGCAGCTTAGATTCCCCTGGACAGGGGGCGGAAGATACGCAGTATTTT
TRBV20-1	TRBJ1-2	.	.	CSAPDPWNYGYTF	TGCAGTGCCCCGGACCCTTGGAACTATGGCTACACCTTC
TRBV10-3	TRBJ2-1	TRBD2	.	CAISDLLAGGPLNEQFF	TGTGCCATCAGTGACTTACTAGCGGGAGGGCCATTAAATGAGCAGTTCTTC
TRBV6-2/TRBV6-3	TRBJ2-3	TRBD2	.	CASRTIIAGAFTDTQYF	TGTGCCAGCAGGACGATAATAGCGGGGGCCTTCACAGATACGCAGTATTTT
TRBV7-2	TRBJ2-2	.	few	CASSSTRVQAGELFF	TGTGCCAGCAGCTCCACGAGGGTCCAGGCCGGGGAGCTGTTTTTT
TRBV27	TRBJ2-3	.	.	CASSTVPGSTDTQYF	TGTGCCAGCAGTACCGTTCCAGGGAGCACAGATACGCAGTATTTT
TRBV10-1	TRBJ2-3	TRBD1	.	CASRGDRPTSTDTQYF	TGCGCCAGCAGGGGGGACAGACCGACTAGCACAGATACGCAGTATTTT
TRBV29-1	TRBJ2-2	.	many	CSGTLTGELFF	TGCAGCGGAACGCTCACCGGGGAGCTGTTTTTT
TRBV4-1	TRBJ1-4	TRBD1	many	CASSPGTATNEKLFF	TGCGCCAGCAGCCCGGGGACAGCTACTAATGAAAAACTGTTTTTT
TRBV12-3/TRBV12-4	TRBJ2-7	TRBD1	many	CASSPLGQAESYEQYF	TGTGCCAGCAGTCCCCTCGGACAGGCCGAATCCTACGAGCAGTACTTC
TRBV7-9	TRBJ2-3	.	few	CASSFAFNHTQYF	TGTGCCAGCAGCTTCGCTTTCAACCATACGCAGTATTTT
TRBV5-1	TRBJ1-5	TRBD1	.	CASSLRQGRGGENNQPQHF	TGCGCCAGCAGCTTACGACAGGGGAGGGGTGGTGAGAATAATCAGCCCCAGCATTTT
TRBV11-2	TRBJ2-1	TRBD2	once	CASSWTSGRAGEQFF	TGTGCCAGCAGCTGGACTAGCGGGAGGGCAGGTGAGCAGTTCTTC
TRBV6-1	TRBJ1-5	TRBD1	.	CASSGRTGYSNQPQHF	TGTGCCAGCAGTGGGCGGACAGGGTATAGCAATCAGCCCCAGCATTTT
TRBV12-3/TRBV12-4	TRBJ2-3	TRBD1	.	CASSSLLVTGDYTDTQYF	TGTGCCAGCAGTTCGCTACTTGTGACAGGGGATTACACAGATACGCAGTATTTT
TRBV27	TRBJ1-5	.	many	CASSREGVSISQPQHF	TGTGCCAGCAGTCGGGAGGGGGTGTCAATCAGTCAGCCCCAGCATTTT
TRBV12-3/TRBV12-4	TRBJ2-2	.	.	CASSSSDRGSNTGELFF	TGTGCCAGCAGTTCCTCGGACAGAGGTTCGAACACCGGGGAGCTGTTTTTT
TRBV7-9	TRBJ2-2	.	.	CASSLGELFF	TGTGCCAGCAGCTTAGGGGAGCTGTTTTTT
TRBV30	TRBJ2-1	TRBD2	few	CAWSGLAGGPGGEQFF	TGTGCCTGGAGTGGACTAGCGGGAGGGCCCGGTGGTGAGCAGTTCTTC